The T cell receptor beta chain under discussion was sequenced for a study of CD8 T cells in ankylosing spondylitis. Study-level points and caveats: Reported data indicate significant enrichment of disease-linked clones within matched ankylosing spondylitis synovial fluid.

From the 5' RACE reads, TCRdb called clonotypes with MiXCR, one entry per CDR3 protein. This table holds fewer than 150,000 distinct CDR3 sequences, about 7% found once. The trim removed 4 bases at V and 1 base at J, leaving 4 bases unmatched. Per germline, CDR1 LGHDT and CDR2 YNNKEL (reference sequence). The CDR3 covers 15 residues. This clonotype appeared many times. Its cognate antigen is unknown. J is TRBJ2-3 and V is TRBV3-1; 8 nucleotides agree with TRBD1. Sequencing was performed on blood, either unsorted or a sorted T cell fraction (not recorded which). This receptor was obtained from a female donor with ankylosing spondylitis or in good health (not recorded which). The CDR3 protein is CASSLGGQGTDTQYF. The CDR3 region has the DNA TGTGCCAGCAGCCTCGGGGGACAGGGCACAGATACGCAGTATTTT.